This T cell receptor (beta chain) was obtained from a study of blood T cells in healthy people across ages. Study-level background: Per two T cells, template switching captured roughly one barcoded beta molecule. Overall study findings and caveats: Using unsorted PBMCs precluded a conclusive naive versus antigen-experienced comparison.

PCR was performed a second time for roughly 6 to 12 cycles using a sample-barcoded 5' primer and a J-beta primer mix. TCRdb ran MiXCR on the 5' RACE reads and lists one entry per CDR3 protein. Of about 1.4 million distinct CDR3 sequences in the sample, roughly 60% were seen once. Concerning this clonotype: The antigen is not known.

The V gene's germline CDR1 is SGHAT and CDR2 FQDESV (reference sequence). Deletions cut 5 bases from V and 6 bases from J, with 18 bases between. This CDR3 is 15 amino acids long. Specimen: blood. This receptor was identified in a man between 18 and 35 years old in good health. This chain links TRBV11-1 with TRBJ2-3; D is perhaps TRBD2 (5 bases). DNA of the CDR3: TGTGCCAGCAGCCAAGCTTTCGGACTTCCGGATACGCAGTATTTT. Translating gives CASSQAFGLPDTQYF.